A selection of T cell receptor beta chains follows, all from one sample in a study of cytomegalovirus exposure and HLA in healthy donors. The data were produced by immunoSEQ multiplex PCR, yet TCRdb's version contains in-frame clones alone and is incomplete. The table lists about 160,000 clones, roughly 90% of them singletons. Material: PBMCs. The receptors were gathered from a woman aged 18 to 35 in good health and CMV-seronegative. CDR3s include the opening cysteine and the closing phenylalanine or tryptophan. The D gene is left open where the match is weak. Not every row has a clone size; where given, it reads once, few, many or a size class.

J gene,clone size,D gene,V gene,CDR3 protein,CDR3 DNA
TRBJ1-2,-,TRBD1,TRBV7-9,CASSRGQDPHYGYTF,TGTGCCAGCAGCAGAGGACAGGACCCACATTATGGCTACACCTTC
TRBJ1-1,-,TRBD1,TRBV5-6,CASSSHTGGPEGAFF,TGTGCCAGCAGCTCCCATACAGGGGGCCCTGAGGGAGCTTTCTTT
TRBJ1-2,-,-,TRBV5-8,CASSLSRASNYGYTF,TGTGCCAGCAGCTTGTCCAGGGCCAGCAACTATGGCTACACCTTC
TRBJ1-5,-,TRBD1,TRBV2,CASKLFGTGGAQHF,TGTGCCAGCAAACTCTTCGGGACAGGGGGCGCGCAGCATTTT
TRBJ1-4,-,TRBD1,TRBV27,CASSLYGRLSGQVDEKLFF,TGTGCCAGCAGTTTATACGGGCGACTAAGCGGACAGGTGGATGAAAAACTGTTTTTT
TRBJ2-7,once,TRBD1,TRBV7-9,CASSSQQGPYEQYF,TGTGCCAGCAGCTCCCAACAGGGGCCCTACGAGCAGTACTTC
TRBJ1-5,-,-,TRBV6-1,CASTWTVGQPQHF,TGTGCCAGCACTTGGACAGTAGGTCAGCCCCAGCATTTT
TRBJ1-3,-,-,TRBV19,CASSMIRVSGNTIYF,TGTGCCAGTAGTATGATTCGGGTTTCTGGAAACACCATATATTTT
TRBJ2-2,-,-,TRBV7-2,CASSLPTGTNTGELFF,TGTGCCAGCAGCTTGCCTACAGGGACGAACACCGGGGAGCTGTTTTTT
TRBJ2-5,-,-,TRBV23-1,CASSQLGEEETQYF,TGCGCCAGCAGTCAATTGGGGGAGGAAGAGACCCAGTACTTC
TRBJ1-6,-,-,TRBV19,CASSKEGPPVVGPLHF,TGTGCCAGTAGTAAGGAGGGGCCGCCGGTCGTGGGACCCCTCCACTTT
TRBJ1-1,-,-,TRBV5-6,CASSRGRNTEAFF,TGTGCCAGCAGCCGGGGGAGAAACACTGAAGCTTTCTTT
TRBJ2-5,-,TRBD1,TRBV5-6,CASSRAGGNPRETQYF,TGTGCCAGCAGCCGGGCAGGGGGCAACCCCCGGGAGACCCAGTACTTC
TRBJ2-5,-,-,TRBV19,CASSPGQRQTQYF,TGTGCCAGTAGTCCAGGACAGAGGCAGACCCAGTACTTC
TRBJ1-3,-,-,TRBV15,CATSRVQGGNTIYF,TGTGCCACCAGCAGAGTACAGGGTGGAAACACCATATATTTT
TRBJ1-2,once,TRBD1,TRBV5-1,CASSLTTGDYGYTF,TGCGCCAGCAGCTTGACGACAGGGGACTATGGCTACACCTTC
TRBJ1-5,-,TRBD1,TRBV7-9,CASSLEGASNQPQHF,TGTGCCAGCAGCTTAGAGGGGGCTAGCAATCAGCCCCAGCATTTT
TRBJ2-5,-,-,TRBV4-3,CASSQDRETQYF,TGCGCCAGCAGCCAGGACAGAGAGACCCAGTACTTC
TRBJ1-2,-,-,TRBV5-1,CASSFRTVYGYTF,TGCGCCAGCAGCTTCAGGACAGTCTATGGCTACACCTTC
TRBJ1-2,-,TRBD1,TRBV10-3,CAISELGQFNNYGYTF,TGTGCCATCAGTGAGTTGGGACAGTTTAATAACTATGGCTACACCTTC
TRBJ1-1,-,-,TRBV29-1,CSVDQGHNTEAFF,TGCAGCGTTGATCAGGGACATAACACTGAAGCTTTCTTT
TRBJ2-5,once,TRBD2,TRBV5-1,CASSRGTSGQETQYF,TGCGCCAGCAGCCGAGGGACTAGCGGACAAGAGACCCAGTACTTC
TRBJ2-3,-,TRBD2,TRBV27,CASSLSAGVTDTQYF,TGTGCCAGCAGTTTATCGGCGGGAGTCACAGATACGCAGTATTTT
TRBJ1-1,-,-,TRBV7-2,CASSSQGGGAAFF,TGTGCCAGCAGCTCCCAAGGGGGTGGTGCGGCTTTCTTT
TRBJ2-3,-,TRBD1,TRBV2,CASSSTGKKDTQYF,TGTGCCAGCAGTTCGACAGGGAAAAAAGATACGCAGTATTTT
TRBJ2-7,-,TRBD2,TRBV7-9,CASSGTSGTGYEQYF,TGTGCCAGTTCTGGGACTAGCGGGACCGGCTACGAGCAGTACTTC
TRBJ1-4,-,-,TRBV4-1,CASSQEAEKLFF,TGCGCCAGCAGCCAAGAAGCTGAAAAACTGTTTTTT
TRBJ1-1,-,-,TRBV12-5,CASGLVGQAAEAFF,TGTGCTAGTGGTTTGGTAGGTCAGGCCGCTGAAGCTTTCTTT
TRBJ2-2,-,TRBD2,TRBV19,CASSTSGGGTGELFF,TGTGCCAGTAGTACGAGCGGGGGAGGCACCGGGGAGCTGTTTTTT
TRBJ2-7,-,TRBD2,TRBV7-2,CASSSREGPTYEQYF,TGTGCCAGCAGCTCACGGGAGGGTCCAACCTACGAGCAGTACTTC
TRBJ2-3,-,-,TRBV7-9,CASSPVLITDTQYF,TGTGCCAGCAGCCCCGTCCTAATCACAGATACGCAGTATTTT
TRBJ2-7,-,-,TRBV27,CASSLNPGMVGEQYF,TGTGCCAGCAGTTTAAACCCGGGTATGGTGGGCGAGCAGTACTTC
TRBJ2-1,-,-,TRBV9,CASSGQGTGSYNEQFF,TGTGCCAGCAGCGGTCAGGGTACGGGCTCCTACAATGAGCAGTTCTTC
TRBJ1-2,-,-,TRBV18,CASSGANYGYTF,TGTGCCAGCTCAGGGGCGAACTATGGCTACACCTTC
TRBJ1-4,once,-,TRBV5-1,CASSRGGATNEKLFF,TGCGCCAGCAGCCGAGGGGGGGCGACTAATGAAAAACTGTTTTTT
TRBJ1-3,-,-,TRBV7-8,CASSLGDPGVGNTIYF,TGTGCCAGCAGCTTAGGGGACCCAGGGGTTGGAAACACCATATATTTT
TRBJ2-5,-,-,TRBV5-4,CASSSDLGVRQETQYF,TGTGCCAGCAGCTCCGACCTCGGGGTCAGGCAAGAGACCCAGTACTTC
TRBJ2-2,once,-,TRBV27,CASSLSRGNTGELFF,TGTGCCAGCAGTTTATCCAGGGGGAACACCGGGGAGCTGTTTTTT
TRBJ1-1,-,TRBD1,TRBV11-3,CASSSGQGGSEAFF,TGTGCCAGCAGCTCGGGACAGGGAGGTTCTGAAGCTTTCTTT